One T cell receptor beta chain is described in this entry. Its antigen is currently unknown. The use of a sample-barcoded 5' primer and a J-beta primer mix characterized a second PCR of roughly 6 to 11 cycles. From the 5' RACE reads, TCRdb called clonotypes with MiXCR, one entry per CDR3 protein. The data contain some 1.5 million distinct CDR3 sequences, 25% to 30% of them singletons. The data stem from a study of blood T cells in healthy people across ages. Study-wide findings and caveats: A roughly linear age-dependent decrease characterized TCR beta diversity per million T cells. Donor CMV status was unknown, possibly confounding expanded clonotype changes.

The sample comprised blood. The sequence came from a woman younger than 45 in good health.

In nucleotides, the CDR3 is TGCGCCAGCAGCCGGGGGATGAATGGCTACACCTTC. The encoded protein is CASSRGMNGYTF. This chain uses TRBV4-1 with TRBJ1-2, with D possibly being TRBD1 (5 bases). Trimming left V 4 bases short and J 6 bases short, with 9 bases between. Germline V gives CDR1 MGHRA, CDR2 YSYEKL. The CDR3 contains 12 residues.